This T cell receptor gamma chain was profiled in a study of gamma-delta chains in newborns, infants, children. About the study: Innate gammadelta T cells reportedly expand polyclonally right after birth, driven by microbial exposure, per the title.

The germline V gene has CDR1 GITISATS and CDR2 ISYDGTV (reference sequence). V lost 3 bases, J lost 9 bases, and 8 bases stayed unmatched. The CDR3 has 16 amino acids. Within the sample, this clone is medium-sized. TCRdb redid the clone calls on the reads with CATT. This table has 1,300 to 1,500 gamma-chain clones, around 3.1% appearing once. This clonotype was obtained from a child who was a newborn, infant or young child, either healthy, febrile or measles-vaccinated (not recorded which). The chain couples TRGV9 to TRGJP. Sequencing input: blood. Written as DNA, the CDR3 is TGTGCCTTGTGGGAGCGTGGGGGGTTGGGCAAAAAAATCAAGGTATTT. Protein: CALWERGGLGKKIKVF.